This T cell receptor (beta chain) was captured by sequencing in a study of cytomegalovirus exposure and HLA in healthy donors. The germline gives CDR1 SGHAT, CDR2 FQNNGV. V was cut by 5 bases and J by 0 bases, with 8 bases left in between. The CDR3 has 13 residues. PCR was performed using 60 Vbeta and 13 Jbeta primers. The method was immunoSEQ multiplex PCR; TCRdb's version includes in-frame clones alone and lacks a portion of them. This table holds about 130,000 clones, over 70% found once. Remarks on this clone: What it recognizes is unknown.

Overall study results and limits: Whilst most TCR sequences proved rare, a subset of public TCRs occurred across many donors.

What was sequenced was PBMCs. This TCR came from a man aged 18-30 years in good health and CMV-seropositive. V gene TRBV11-2 combines with J gene TRBJ2-7; D gene ambiguous. Here the CDR3 reads CASSAPGSYEQYF. The CDR3 nucleotides are TGTGCCAGCAGCGCTCCGGGCTCCTACGAGCAGTACTTC.